One TCR beta chain is described in this entry. The antigen this receptor binds is unknown. No much larger clone is present one base from it, and per-base qualities are unavailable. Using the deep immunoSEQ assay, multiplex PCR amplified TCR CDR3 regions from genomic DNA. For each cell subset, the extracted genomic DNA was distributed evenly across all wells of several immunoSEQ 96-well plates, and each plate served as one replicate. For sorted subsets, 200 to 250 ng of genomic DNA, equivalent to roughly 30,000 T cell genomes, went into each replicate PCR. Purified libraries were measured with a Qubit 3.0 fluorometer, size-checked on a Bioanalyzer 2100, and measured again with the KAPA Library Quantification kit. A separate single-read 150-cycle Illumina NextSeq 550 flow cell was used to sequence each immunoSEQ 96-well plate. Turning to the authors' computational methods: Because the immunoSEQ output included only junctional sequences and no quality scores, the filtering could not be the same as the filtering used for full-length reads. Sequences were annotated with PyIR, a Python wrapper for IgBLAST v1.9, and V/J genes and CDR3 were assigned using IMGT germline references. Any read was removed if the V/J assignment was weak (E-value above 1e-6), the CDR3 was missing, or the read contained stop codons, out-of-frame junctions, or ambiguous translated residues. V3J clonotypes were defined as sequences sharing an identical inferred V gene, J gene, and CDR3 amino acid sequence. The percentage overlap between two repertoires was calculated by dividing the number of shared unique clonotypes by the size of the smaller repertoire. Repertoire richness was assessed with RTK rarefaction, the Chao1 estimator, and Recon v2.1 estimates of unobserved clonotypes. For all TCRbeta clonotypes obtained by the gDNA method from a handful of donors, generation probabilities were computed with OLGA. TCRdb holds this immuneACCESS table with in-frame rearrangements only. Some clones are missing; in checked studies, unresolved V genes explain under half, and the rest has no known cause. The D gene and trimming were derived from the DNA, and the V and J assignments and clone size from that table. The sample table records hundreds of thousands of clones; around four fifths of these occur just once. Together, the top ten hold less than 11% of the sample.

Donors were healthy HIV-negative adults with no recently reported acute infections or vaccinations. Only Caucasian adults living in Nashville, Tennessee, USA were represented among the donors. CD4+ T cells were enriched by magnetic negative selection, after which naive cells were positively selected on CD45RA and the negative fraction was taken as the memory subset. After blood collection by leukapheresis, PBMCs were isolated using Ficoll-Histopaque density gradient centrifugation and then cryopreserved in the vapor phase of liquid nitrogen. Analytical flow cytometry was used to check the purity and quantity of every magnetically sorted T cell population. From each sorted fraction, genomic DNA was isolated and quantified by UV absorbance on a Nanodrop 2000c. The data derive from a study of shared clonotypes between healthy human individuals (dated by TCRdb to about 2020). The study in broad terms: The cohort comprised two women and a few men aged 18 to 49 years. For each donor, CD4 naive and CD4 memory were each run on three plates, CD8 naive on two plates, and CD8 memory on one plate. Blood TCR repertoires of roughly five healthy adults were deeply sequenced to estimate repertoire size and the extent of clonotype sharing between individuals. To increase sequencing depth and limit assay-specific biases, different laboratories used diverse techniques to prepare libraries and sequence TCR repertoires. Leukapheresis yielded between about 0.9 and 8.9 billion PBMCs per donor.

V is pruned by 1 base and J by 7 bases, leaving 6 bases of the junction without a gene match. The CDR3, cysteine through phenylalanine, is 14 amino acids long. Only the CDR3 DNA is retained, 42 bases long and in frame from the first base. Taken from the germline V gene (reference sequence), the CDR1 and CDR2 loops are SGHNT and YYREEE. General study outcomes and caveats: Pairwise subsampling led to the expectation that sequencing depth would affect the degree of clonotype sharing among donors. Only blood was sampled, and tissue TCR repertoires likely differ from those in blood. Compared with non-shared clonotypes, the clonotypes found in all four sorted-subset donors had higher generation probabilities. Because the study included only a small number of donors, the genetic and exposure-history diversity represented was limited. Larger estimated clonotype richness was generally found for naive subsets than for memory subsets. Incomplete sequencing was indicated by rarefaction of sorted-subset datasets, despite the large sequencing depth. When several donors were compared, the shared fraction of clonotypes was roughly 5% for naive CD4, 3.5% to 4% for naive CD8, more than 2% for memory CD4, and around 0.37% for memory CD8.

The chain couples TRBV5-4 to TRBJ2-7; 9 middle bases align to TRBD1. The sequencing input was memory CD4+ T cells sorted from blood. This sample's cell subset or site label indicates: CD45RA-negative fraction. The receptor was isolated from a man aged 25-40 years in good health. The nucleotide sequence reads TGTGCCAGCAGCTTGCCGGACAGGGGCAAAGAGCAGTACTTC. It translates as CASSLPDRGKEQYF.